The 25 T cell receptor beta chains listed next were all sequenced from one sample in a study of cytomegalovirus exposure and HLA in healthy donors (dated by TCRdb to about 2017). Libraries were built with the immunoSEQ multiplex PCR assay. For the multiplex PCR, a mixture combining 60 forward primers for TCR Vbeta segments and 13 reverse primers for TCR Jbeta segments was used. Imported from immuneACCESS, the table was reduced by TCRdb to in-frame sequences with V and J called. These copies leave out some clones; in studies compared against another copy, an unresolved V gene accounts for under half, and the cause of the remainder is not known. The table for this sample shows 130,000 to 150,000 clones. The leading ten clones occupy under 3.5% of the sample. The sequencing sample was made of PBMCs. These receptors were obtained from a man between 40 and 49 years old in good health and CMV-seronegative.

The chain links TRBV5-4 to TRBJ2-6, with D uncertain. Trimming cost V 0 bases and J 0 bases, with 7 bases left between them. CDR3 length: 16 amino acids. In germline, CDR1 is SGHNT, CDR2 YYREEE (reference sequence). The CDR3 DNA is TGTGCCAGCAGCTTGGCCACGGTCTCTGGGGCCAACGTCCTGACTTTC. Translated: CASSLATVSGANVLTF.

The chain links TRBV7-9 to TRBJ1-2, with D perhaps TRBD1 (5 bases). Trimming removed 5 bases at V and 4 bases at J, with 8 bases between. The germline V gene encodes CDR1 SEHNR and CDR2 FQNEAQ (reference sequence). The CDR3 runs 12 residues. The CDR3 nucleotides are TGTGCCAGCAGCCCCGACAGCTATGGCTACACCTTC. This codes for CASSPDSYGYTF.

The V gene is TRBV19, the J gene TRBJ1-6; TRBD1 matches at 8 bases. Germline-derived CDR1 and CDR2 are LNHDA and SQIVND (reference sequence). After removal of 4 bases from V and 7 bases from J, the junction contained 0 bases not matched to a gene. This CDR3 has 13 amino acids. CDR3 nucleotide sequence: TGTGCCAGTAGTAGGGACAGGAATTCACCCCTCCACTTT. It encodes CASSRDRNSPLHF.

This sequence joins TRBV7-2 and TRBJ2-2; D gene unclear. Trimming took 3 bases from V and 8 from J, leaving 4 bases between them. This CDR3 has 11 residues. Germline V gene data show CDR1 as SGHTA and CDR2 as FQGNSA. Here the CDR3 reads CASSLYGELFF. DNA for the CDR3: TGTGCCAGCAGCTTGTATGGGGAGCTGTTTTTT.

V gene TRBV7-9 combines with J gene TRBJ2-1, with a tentative D call TRBD2 (7 bases). The V end was cut by 1 base, the J end by 8 bases, with 21 bases between. The V gene's germline CDR1 is SEHNR and CDR2 FQNEAQ (reference sequence). The CDR3 is 17 amino acids. The CDR3 nucleotides are TGTGCCAGCAGCTTAGAAAGTTGGGGGGGGGCGGTCGATGAGCAGTTCTTC. This gives the protein CASSLESWGGAVDEQFF. The complete variable domain, with remaining parts taken from reference TRBV7-9 and TRBJ2-1, reads DTGVSQNPRHKITKRGQNVTFRCDPISEHNRLYWYRQTLGQGPEFLTYFQNEAQLEKSRLLSDRFSAERPKGSFSTLEIQRTEQGDSAMYLCASSLESWGGAVDEQFFGPGTRLTVL.

V and J are TRBV28 and TRBJ2-5; D remains ambiguous. There are 11 residues in the CDR3. V shed 5 bases and J shed 6 bases, with 7 bases lying between them. From germline, CDR1 is MDHEN and CDR2 SYDVKM. The CDR3 protein is CASSGAKTQYF. For the CDR3, the DNA is TGTGCCAGCAGTGGTGCGAAGACCCAGTACTTC.

The V and J genes are TRBV14 and TRBJ1-2; 8 bases match TRBD1. V lost 4 bases and J lost 4; bases outside the gene matches: 8. There are 15 residues in the CDR3. Looked up from germline, CDR1 is SGHDN and CDR2 is FVKESK. In DNA form, the CDR3 reads TGTGCCAGCAGCCTCCGACAGGGGTCCGTCTATGGCTACACCTTC. Translating it yields CASSLRQGSVYGYTF.

The CDR3 nucleotides read TGTGCCAGCAGAACGACAGGGCCGGGAGAAGCTTTCTTT. Translated, it gives CASRTTGPGEAFF. The chain uses TRBV6-6 and TRBJ1-1, with 7 bases identical to TRBD1. Unmatched junction bases numbered 9, after V lost 6 bases and J lost 8 bases. The V gene's germline CDR1 is MNHNY and CDR2 SVGAGI (reference sequence). The CDR3 runs 13 residues.

V gene TRBV6-1 combines with J gene TRBJ1-5; 9 positions agree with TRBD1. The CDR3 is 15 residues long. The trim removed 5 bases at V and 13 bases at J, leaving 15 bases unmatched. The V gene's germline CDR1 is MNHNS and CDR2 SASEGT. CDR3 in amino acids: CASSRDRDAVNTQHF. DNA of the CDR3: TGTGCCAGCAGTAGGGACAGGGATGCGGTCAACACTCAGCATTTT.

V usage is TRBV9 and J usage is TRBJ2-2, with TRBD2 matching 7 bases. V lost 0 bases to trimming and J lost 1 base; unmatched junction nucleotides: 3. CDR1 is SGDLS and CDR2 is YYNGEE in the germline V gene. CDR3 size: 16 residues. The CDR3 sequence: CASSVGTGGNTGELFF. The CDR3, as DNA: TGTGCCAGCAGCGTAGGAACGGGGGGGAACACCGGGGAGCTGTTTTTT.

The rearrangement links TRBV7-2 to TRBJ1-1; no definite D call. CDR3 size: 15 residues. The V gene's germline CDR1 is SGHTA and CDR2 FQGNSA. Between the trimmed V and J ends, which lost 0 bases and 1 base, there was a span of 9 bases. CDR3 amino acids: CASSLAPTGNTEAFF. The DNA of the CDR3 is TGTGCCAGCAGCTTAGCGCCTACGGGGAACACTGAAGCTTTCTTT.

V usage is TRBV5-4 and J usage is TRBJ1-2; TRBD1 matches 10 bases. The CDR3 contains 15 residues. CDR1 is SGHNT and CDR2 is YYREEE in the germline V gene (reference sequence). V was clipped by 4 bases and J by 4 bases; unmatched bases: 7. CDR3 sequence reads: CASSVRDRGGYGYTF. CDR3 bases: TGTGCCAGCAGCGTCCGGGACAGGGGAGGCTATGGCTACACCTTC.

The V gene is TRBV5-5, the J gene TRBJ2-7; D possibly corresponds to TRBD2 (5 bases). CDR1 and CDR2 from the germline V gene are SGHKS and YYEKEE (reference sequence). Trimming took 4 bases from V and 0 from J, leaving 14 bases between them. This CDR3 comprises 15 residues. This CDR3 is CASSLGLTSSYEQYF. The DNA of the CDR3 is TGTGCCAGCAGCCTCGGACTGACGAGCTCCTACGAGCAGTACTTC.

The chain employs TRBV29-1 and TRBJ1-1; 8 positions match TRBD1. The V gene end was trimmed by 4 bases and the J gene end by 11 bases; junction bases not matched to a gene: 6. Germline V gene data show CDR1 as SQVTM and CDR2 as ANQGSEA. This CDR3 has 11 residues. The CDR3 DNA reads TGCAGCGTTGCAGGGGGCGGTCATGCTTTCTTT. As protein: CSVAGGGHAFF.

V gene TRBV4-1 combines with J gene TRBJ2-3; D is unclear. The CDR3 runs to 14 residues. The germline V and J ends were trimmed by 1 base and 1 base, with 6 bases remaining between them. The V gene's germline CDR1 is MGHRA and CDR2 YSYEKL. The CDR3 here is CASSQVPGTDTQYF. Written as DNA, the CDR3 is TGCGCCAGCAGCCAAGTTCCAGGCACAGATACGCAGTATTTT.

This rearrangement joins TRBV11-2 to TRBJ2-7, with 8 bases identical to TRBD1. Germline V gene data show CDR1 as SGHAT and CDR2 as FQNNGV. The CDR3 is 15 residues long. J lost 0 bases, V lost 5 bases, and 6 bases had no gene match. The CDR3 nucleotides are TGTGCCAGCAGCCACCGGGACAGGTTCTCCTACGAGCAGTACTTC. It specifies CASSHRDRFSYEQYF.

The V gene is TRBV28, the J gene TRBJ2-3; D not resolved. The CDR3 loop spans 13 amino acids. The V gene lost 1 base and the J gene lost 6 bases, with 8 bases spanning the gap. Germline CDR1 reads MDHEN; CDR2 reads SYDVKM. This CDR3 is CASSLSARDTQYF. The DNA for the CDR3 is TGTGCCAGCAGTTTATCAGCGAGGGATACGCAGTATTTT.

The chain links TRBV5-1 to TRBJ2-7; 8 positions agree with TRBD1. Losses at the gene ends were 0 bases for V and 6 bases for J; bases not matched to a gene: 11. This CDR3 has 16 residues. Germline CDR1 and CDR2: SGHRS and YFSETQ. Here the CDR3 reads CASSLAMTGAATEQYF. The DNA for the CDR3 is TGCGCCAGCAGCTTGGCAATGACAGGGGCGGCAACCGAGCAGTACTTC.

The chain couples TRBV6-5 to TRBJ2-3; TRBD2 might be the D (6 bases). Trimming cost V 4 bases and J 4 bases, with 12 bases left between them. The CDR3 runs 14 residues. Looked up from germline, CDR1 is MNHEY and CDR2 is SVGAGI. CDR3 nucleotide sequence: TGTGCCAGCAGTTCCCCTTCTAGCGCAGATACGCAGTATTTT. Translation: CASSSPSSADTQYF.

This rearrangement joins TRBV5-6 to TRBJ1-2; 12 nucleotides agree with TRBD1. The CDR3 loop spans 18 amino acids. V was pared by 0 bases and J by 0 bases, with 6 bases of the junction left unmatched. The germline gives CDR1 SGHDT, CDR2 YYEEEE. The CDR3 sequence: CASSLAPGQGAANYGYTF. Written as DNA, the CDR3 is TGTGCCAGCAGCTTGGCCCCGGGACAGGGGGCTGCTAACTATGGCTACACCTTC.

V usage is TRBV19 and J usage is TRBJ1-3; tentative D call: TRBD1 (5 bases). Germline CDR1 and CDR2: LNHDA and SQIVND (reference sequence). Between the trimmed V and J ends, which lost 7 bases and 0 bases, there was a span of 13 bases. The CDR3 is 15 amino acids. CDR3 residues: CASMDDRNSGNTIYF. DNA for the CDR3: TGTGCCAGTATGGACGACAGAAACTCTGGAAACACCATATATTTT.

CDR3 nucleotides: TGTGCCAGTAAGGCGTCGACGGGATTCTACGAGCAGTACTTC. It translates to CASKASTGFYEQYF. The chain employs TRBV19 and TRBJ2-7; D perhaps matches TRBD2 (5 bases). CDR1 and CDR2 (germline): LNHDA, SQIVND (reference sequence). With 7 bases removed from V and 3 bases from J, the gap between germline ends came to 16 bases. This CDR3 region has 14 residues.

V gene TRBV2 combines with J gene TRBJ1-1; no definite D call. Germline CDR1 is SNHLY and CDR2 is FYNNEI. The CDR3 runs 13 residues. V was shortened by 8 bases and J by 5 bases, with 15 bases between the two germline ends. The CDR3 DNA reads as TGTGCCAGCTCCCTTCCGCCGGGGACTGAAGCTTTCTTT. It is translated as CASSLPPGTEAFF.

The V gene is TRBV19, the J gene TRBJ1-2, with D tentatively TRBD1 (5 bases). In germline, CDR1 is LNHDA, CDR2 SQIVND (reference sequence). This CDR3 has 16 amino acids. V lost 4 bases and J 3 bases, leaving 18 bases between the germline ends. The CDR3 loop reads CASSTEGSVGDYGYTF. CDR3 DNA sequence: TGTGCCAGTAGTACGGAGGGGTCGGTTGGGGACTATGGCTACACCTTC.

The chain links TRBV5-4 to TRBJ2-7; weak D call: TRBD1 (5 bases). V was shortened by 1 base and J by 2 bases, with 10 bases between the two germline ends. The germline V gene encodes CDR1 SGHNT and CDR2 YYREEE (reference sequence). The CDR3 extends over 14 amino acids. CDR3 protein: CASSLIDSTYEQYF. DNA for the CDR3: TGTGCCAGCAGCTTGATAGACAGCACCTACGAGCAGTACTTC. The full variable domain, in which reference TRBV5-4 and TRBJ2-7 provide the parts outside the CDR3, is ETGVTQSPTHLIKTRGQQVTLRCSSQSGHNTVSWYQQALGQGPQFIFQYYREEENGRGNFPPRFSGLQFPNYSSELNVNALELDDSALYLCASSLIDSTYEQYFGPGTRLTVT.